This entry describes one TCR beta chain. Profiling relied on immunoSEQ multiplex PCR, and the TCRdb table lists in-frame clones only, not all of them. The sample consists of 65,000 to 95,000 clones, about 95% of them appearing once. The germline CDR1 and CDR2 sequences are SEHNR and FQNEAQ (reference sequence). The V segment lost 1 base and the J segment 7 bases; nucleotides outside the gene matches: 6. This CDR3 is 15 amino acids long. The data were obtained in a study of OX40 agonist ivuxolimab in advanced cancers. Cycle 7 day 1, cycle 4 day 1, and baseline were the timepoints at which blood was sampled.

The sample was CD4+ or CD8+ T cells sorted from blood, taken in a trial of the OX40 agonist ivuxolimab. The chain links TRBV7-9 to TRBJ1-1; TRBD1 agrees at 10 bases. This clonotype was obtained from an adult with an advanced solid tumor such as melanoma, head and neck, liver or kidney cancer. The CDR3 nucleotides are TGTGCCAGCAGCTTAGGACAGGGGGCCGAGTTTGAAGCTTTCTTT. Translated, it gives CASSLGQGAEFEAFF.